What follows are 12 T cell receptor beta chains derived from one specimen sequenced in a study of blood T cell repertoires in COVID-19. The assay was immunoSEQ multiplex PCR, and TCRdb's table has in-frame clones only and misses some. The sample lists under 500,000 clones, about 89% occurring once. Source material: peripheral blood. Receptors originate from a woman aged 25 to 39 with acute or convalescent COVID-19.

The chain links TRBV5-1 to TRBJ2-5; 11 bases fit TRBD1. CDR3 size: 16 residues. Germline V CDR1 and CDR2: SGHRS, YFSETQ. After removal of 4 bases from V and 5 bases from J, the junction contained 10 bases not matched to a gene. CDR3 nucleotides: TGCGCCAGCAGCGAATCCGGGACAGGGGGTTTTGAGACCCAGTACTTC. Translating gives CASSESGTGGFETQYF.

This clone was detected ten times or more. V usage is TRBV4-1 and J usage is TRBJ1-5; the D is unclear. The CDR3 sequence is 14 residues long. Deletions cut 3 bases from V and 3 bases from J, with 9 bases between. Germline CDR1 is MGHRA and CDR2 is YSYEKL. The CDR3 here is CASSHGGHNQPQHF. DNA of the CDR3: TGCGCCAGCAGCCATGGCGGCCACAATCAGCCCCAGCATTTT.

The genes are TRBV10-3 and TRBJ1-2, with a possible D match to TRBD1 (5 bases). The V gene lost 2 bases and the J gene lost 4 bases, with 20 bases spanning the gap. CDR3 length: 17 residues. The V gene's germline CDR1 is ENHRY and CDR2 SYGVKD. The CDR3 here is CAISETPPGQGSYGYTF. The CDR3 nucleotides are TGTGCCATCAGTGAGACTCCTCCTGGGCAGGGAAGCTATGGCTACACCTTC.

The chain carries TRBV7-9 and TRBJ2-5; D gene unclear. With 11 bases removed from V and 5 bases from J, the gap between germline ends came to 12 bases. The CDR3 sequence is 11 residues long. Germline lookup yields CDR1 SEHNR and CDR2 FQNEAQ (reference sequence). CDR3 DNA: TGTGCCGGTCAGTTGGGCGAGACCCAGTACTTC. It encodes CAGQLGETQYF.

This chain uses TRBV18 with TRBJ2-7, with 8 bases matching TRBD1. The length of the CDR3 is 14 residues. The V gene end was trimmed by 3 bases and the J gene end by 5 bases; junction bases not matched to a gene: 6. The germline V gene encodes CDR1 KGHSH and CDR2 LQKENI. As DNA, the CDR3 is TGTGCCAGCTCACCGCGACAGGGGACCAACGAGCAGTACTTC. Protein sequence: CASSPRQGTNEQYF.

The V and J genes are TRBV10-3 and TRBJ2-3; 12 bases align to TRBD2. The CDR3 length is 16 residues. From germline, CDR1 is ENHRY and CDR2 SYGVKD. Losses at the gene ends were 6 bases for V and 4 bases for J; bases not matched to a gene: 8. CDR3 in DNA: TGTGCCATCAGGACTAGCGGGGGTATTGGAGCAGATACGCAGTATTTT. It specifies CAIRTSGGIGADTQYF.

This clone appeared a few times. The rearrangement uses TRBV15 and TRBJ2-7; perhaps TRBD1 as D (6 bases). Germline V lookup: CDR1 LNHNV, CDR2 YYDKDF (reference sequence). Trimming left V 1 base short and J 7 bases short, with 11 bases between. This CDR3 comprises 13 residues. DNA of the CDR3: TGTGCCACCAGCAGAGTCTTGGGGGCTGAGCAGTACTTC. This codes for CATSRVLGAEQYF.

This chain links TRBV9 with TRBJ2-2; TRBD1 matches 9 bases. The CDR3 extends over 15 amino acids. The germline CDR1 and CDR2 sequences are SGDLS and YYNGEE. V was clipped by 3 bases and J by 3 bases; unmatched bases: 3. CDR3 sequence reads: CASSDRQGDTGELFF. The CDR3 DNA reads TGTGCCAGCAGCGATAGACAGGGGGACACCGGGGAGCTGTTTTTT.

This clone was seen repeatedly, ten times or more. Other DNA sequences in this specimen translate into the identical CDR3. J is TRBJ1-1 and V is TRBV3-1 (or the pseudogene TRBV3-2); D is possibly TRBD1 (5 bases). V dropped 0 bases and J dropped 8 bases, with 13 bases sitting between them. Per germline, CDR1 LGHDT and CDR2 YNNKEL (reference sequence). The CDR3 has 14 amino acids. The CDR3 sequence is CASSQDIGGLEAFF. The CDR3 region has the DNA TGTGCCAGCAGCCAAGATATCGGGGGATTAGAAGCTTTCTTT.

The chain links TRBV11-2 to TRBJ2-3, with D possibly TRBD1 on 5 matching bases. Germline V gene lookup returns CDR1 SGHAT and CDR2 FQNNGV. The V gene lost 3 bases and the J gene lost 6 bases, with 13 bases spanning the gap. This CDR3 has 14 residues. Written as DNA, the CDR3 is TGTGCCAGCAGCTTTAGGGGCAGGGCGGATACGCAGTATTTT. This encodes CASSFRGRADTQYF.

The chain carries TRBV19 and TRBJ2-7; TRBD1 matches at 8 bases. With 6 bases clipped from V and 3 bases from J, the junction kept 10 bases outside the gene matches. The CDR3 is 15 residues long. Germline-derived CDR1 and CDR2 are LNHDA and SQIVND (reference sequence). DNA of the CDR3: TGTGCCAGTAGCCCGGGACAGGAGATATTCTACGAGCAGTACTTC. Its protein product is CASSPGQEIFYEQYF.

CDR3 amino acids: CATRAGALGEETQYF. CDR3 nucleotides: TGTGCCACGCGAGCGGGGGCCCTCGGGGAAGAGACCCAGTACTTC. This chain uses TRBV5-8 with TRBJ2-5, with 8 bases lining up with TRBD2. This CDR3 is 15 amino acids long. Germline V CDR1 and CDR2: SGHTS, YDEGEE. The V segment lost 9 bases and the J segment 3 bases; nucleotides outside the gene matches: 13.